Below are 31 T cell receptor beta chains sequenced from a single sample in a study of blood T cell repertoires in COVID-19. Clones were sequenced by immunoSEQ multiplex PCR, and TCRdb holds only the in-frame ones, with some missing. The repertoire consists of hundreds of thousands of clones, with around nine tenths occurring once and the leading ten covering over 6%. Sample: PBMCs or T cells enriched from blood (not recorded which). These receptor sequences come from a middle-aged woman who had recovered from COVID-19.

The rearrangement uses TRBV5-1 and TRBJ2-2, with D perhaps TRBD1 (5 bases). The CDR3 has 16 residues. Trimming removed 4 bases from V and 0 bases from J, with 13 bases in between. The germline V gene encodes CDR1 SGHRS and CDR2 YFSETQ. The CDR3 sequence is CASSNDRGPNTGELFF. CDR3 in DNA: TGCGCCAGCAGCAATGACAGAGGCCCGAACACCGGGGAGCTGTTTTTT. Looking up the rest from reference TRBV5-1 and TRBJ2-2 gives the full variable domain: KAGVTQTPRYLIKTRGQQVTLSCSPISGHRSVSWYQQTPGQGLQFLFEYFSETQRNKGNFPGRFSGRQFSNSRSEMNVSTLELGDSALYLCASSNDRGPNTGELFFGEGSRLTVL.

V and J are TRBV27 and TRBJ2-3; D may be TRBD2 (6 bases). V dropped 5 bases and J dropped 2 bases, with 17 bases sitting between them. In germline, CDR1 is MNHEY, CDR2 SMNVEV (reference sequence). There are 16 residues in the CDR3. CDR3: CASSRGTYRDTDTQYF. The CDR3 bases are TGTGCCAGCAGTCGAGGGACTTACCGAGACACAGATACGCAGTATTTT.

The chain's CDR3 is CASSLVPGLRRDYEQYF. In DNA form, the CDR3 reads TGTGCCAGCAGCTTAGTCCCCGGCCTCAGGCGGGACTACGAGCAGTACTTC. This chain uses TRBV7-6 with TRBJ2-7, with TRBD2 as a possible D gene (6 bases). V lost 1 base to trimming and J lost 3 bases, with 19 bases between them. This CDR3 region has 17 residues. CDR1 is SGHVS, CDR2 FNYEAQ, per germline. Variable domain in full (rest from reference TRBV7-6 and TRBJ2-7): GAGVSQSPRYKVTKRGQDVALRCDPISGHVSLYWYRQALGQGPEFLTYFNYEAQQDKSGLPNDRFSAERPEGSISTLTIQRTEQRDSAMYRCASSLVPGLRRDYEQYFGPGTRLTVT.

This clone was detected only once. The chain joins TRBV11-2 to TRBJ2-7; D possibly corresponds to TRBD1 (6 bases). Germline values: CDR1 SGHAT, CDR2 FQNNGV. This CDR3 is built from 13 residues. The V gene lost 3 bases and the J gene lost 4 bases, with 10 bases spanning the gap. Here the CDR3 DNA reads TGTGCCAGCAGCTTCCGTAGGGGGTACGAGCAGTACTTC. Protein: CASSFRRGYEQYF.

The rearrangement links TRBV7-9 to TRBJ2-1; D uncertain. Germline V gives CDR1 SEHNR, CDR2 FQNEAQ (reference sequence). The CDR3 loop spans 14 amino acids. The ends were cut back, 3 bases at V and 2 bases at J, with 8 bases in the middle. CDR3 in amino acids: CASSFGGTYNEQFF. CDR3 bases: TGTGCCAGCAGCTTTGGCGGAACCTACAATGAGCAGTTCTTC.

This clone was recorded a few times. DNA of the CDR3: TGCAGCGTCGCCGCGGGGACGGGGGAAAAACTGTTTTTT. Residues: CSVAAGTGEKLFF. The chain combines TRBV29-1 with TRBJ1-4; D possibly corresponds to TRBD1 (5 bases). Germline V CDR1 and CDR2: SQVTM, ANQGSEA. The CDR3 runs 13 residues. The V gene lost 6 bases and the J gene lost 8 bases, with 16 bases spanning the gap.

This chain uses TRBV19 with TRBJ2-1, with unresolved D. V was pared by 6 bases and J by 7 bases, with 13 bases between. This CDR3 has 13 amino acids. CDR1 LNHDA and CDR2 SQIVND come from the germline V gene (reference sequence). The CDR3 coding sequence is TGTGCCAGTAGCCCTCGCGCGGAGAATGAGCAGTTCTTC. It encodes CASSPRAENEQFF.

V and J are TRBV28 and TRBJ2-7; D remains unclear. Trimming cost V 1 base and J 4 bases, with 11 bases left between them. Per the germline V gene, CDR1 is MDHEN and CDR2 is SYDVKM. The CDR3 is 14 residues long. CDR3 protein: CASSLLARGYEQYF. The CDR3 region has the DNA TGTGCCAGCAGTTTATTAGCCAGAGGTTACGAGCAGTACTTC.

This clone was seen a few times. This chain links TRBV20-1 with TRBJ2-1, with 12 bases aligning to TRBD2. This CDR3 is 17 amino acids long. V was clipped by 3 bases and J by 9 bases; unmatched bases: 15. Per germline, CDR1 DFQATT and CDR2 SNEGSKA (reference sequence). The CDR3 reads CSASEASGRAGLAEQFF. The CDR3 region has the DNA TGCAGTGCTAGTGAGGCTAGCGGGAGGGCCGGTCTAGCTGAGCAGTTCTTC.

The table lists this clone with a few counts. This chain connects TRBV4-1 to TRBJ2-2; the match to TRBD1 covers 9 bases. J gave up 3 bases and V 4 bases, and 3 bases lay outside the gene matches. This CDR3 region has 15 residues. Germline-derived CDR1 and CDR2 are MGHRA and YSYEKL. The CDR3 spells CASSRGQGYTGELFF. The CDR3 nucleotides read TGCGCCAGCAGCCGAGGACAGGGGTACACCGGGGAGCTGTTTTTT.

V and J are TRBV30 and TRBJ1-2, with unresolved D. This CDR3 contains 13 residues. CDR1 is GTSNPN, CDR2 SVGIG, per germline (reference sequence). The V end was cut by 0 bases, the J end by 4 bases, with 9 bases between. The CDR3 is CAWSVAGSYGYTF. CDR3 nucleotide sequence: TGTGCCTGGAGTGTCGCAGGCTCCTATGGCTACACCTTC.

This clone came up once. The rearrangement joins TRBV11-3 to TRBJ2-5; 9 bases line up with TRBD1. V lost 2 bases and J lost 3; bases outside the gene matches: 1. Looked up from germline, CDR1 is SGHNT and CDR2 is YENEEA. The CDR3 covers 14 residues. The DNA for the CDR3 is TGTGCCAGCAGCTTAAGACAGGGGGAAGAGACCCAGTACTTC. As protein: CASSLRQGEETQYF.

The DNA of the CDR3 is TGTGCCAGCAGCACCCCAGCGGGGGGCGGGGGTTCACCCCTCCACTTT. Translated, it gives CASSTPAGGGGSPLHF. The chain employs TRBV5-6 and TRBJ1-6; D perhaps matches TRBD1 (6 bases). Germline V gives CDR1 SGHDT, CDR2 YYEEEE. V shed 4 bases and J shed 9 bases, with 20 bases lying between them. This CDR3 comprises 16 residues.

This clone was found once. In nucleotides, the CDR3 is TGCGCCAGCAGTCCCGGTCGAGGGGAGACCCAGTACTTC. It yields the protein CASSPGRGETQYF. The rearrangement joins TRBV10-1 to TRBJ2-5; D perhaps matches TRBD2 (5 bases). Germline lookup yields CDR1 WNHNN and CDR2 SYGVQD (reference sequence). This CDR3 spans 13 amino acids. V was shortened by 5 bases and J by 5 bases, with 12 bases between the two germline ends.

Of note for this clone: One end of the junction fails to match germline, which may point to a read error. The V and J genes are TRBV7-2 and TRBJ1-4, with D possibly TRBD1 on 5 matching bases. The CDR3 has 16 amino acids. Looked up from germline, CDR1 is SGHTA and CDR2 is FQGNSA. The CDR3 bases are TGTGCCAGCAGCGCTCAATCAGGGATAGCTAATGGAAAACTGTTTTTT. It translates to CASSAQSGIANGKLFF.

The chain couples TRBV3-1 (or the pseudogene TRBV3-2) to TRBJ2-5; 7 bases match TRBD1. The CDR3 has 16 amino acids. Per germline, CDR1 LGHDT and CDR2 YNNKEL (reference sequence). The J segment lost 3 bases and the V segment lost 5 bases, leaving 12 bases of the junction unmatched. The CDR3 nucleotides read TGTGCCAGCAGCGACATTCTCCGGGACAGAAAAGAGACCCAGTACTTC. This gives the protein CASSDILRDRKETQYF.

This clone was recorded only once. The chain combines TRBV7-9 with TRBJ2-5; D might be TRBD2 (6 bases). Germline V lookup: CDR1 SEHNR, CDR2 FQNEAQ (reference sequence). CDR3 length: 11 amino acids. Trimming left V 1 base short and J 14 bases short, with 11 bases between. CDR3 sequence: CASSLDQRAYF. The CDR3 nucleotides are TGTGCCAGCAGCTTAGACCAGCGGGCTTACTTC.

The chain links TRBV28 to TRBJ2-3, with a tentative D call TRBD2 (6 bases). Germline CDR1 MDHEN, CDR2 SYDVKM. CDR3 length equals 17 residues. The ends were cut back, 6 bases at V and 3 bases at J, with 22 bases in the middle. The CDR3: CASRSTFGGFATDTQYF. Here the CDR3 DNA reads TGTGCCAGCAGATCTACTTTCGGGGGATTTGCGACAGATACGCAGTATTTT.

The genes are TRBV21-1 and TRBJ1-5; the table's D gene call, TRBD1, was not cross checked with the DNA. TRBV21-1 is a pseudogene. The CDR3 length is 16 residues. The CDR3, as DNA: TGTGCCAGCAACAAGGGACAGGGGAAGCGCGGGCAGCCCCAGCATTTT. Its translation: CASNKGQGKRGQPQHF.

This clone was found once. The chain employs TRBV5-4 and TRBJ1-6; D gene uncertain. This CDR3 region has 16 residues. The germline V gene has CDR1 SGHNT and CDR2 YYREEE (reference sequence). V lost 5 bases to trimming and J lost 3 bases, with 15 bases between them. CDR3 sequence (DNA): TGTGCCAGCAGACCCGACGGGTCTGGCTATAATTCACCCCTCCACTTT. Its protein product is CASRPDGSGYNSPLHF.

J is TRBJ2-1 and V is TRBV4-3; 12 bases line up with TRBD2. This CDR3 comprises 17 residues. Germline V gene data show CDR1 as LGHNA and CDR2 as YSLEER. The trim removed 0 bases at V and 5 bases at J, leaving 5 bases unmatched. In nucleotides, the CDR3 is TGCGCCAGCAGCCAAGAAACCGGACTAGCGGGAAACAATGAGCAGTTCTTC. Translating gives CASSQETGLAGNNEQFF.

The chain recombines TRBV19 with TRBJ2-1; 9 nucleotides align to TRBD1. The ends lost 4 bases at V and 1 base at J; junction bases unmatched: 8. CDR1 LNHDA and CDR2 SQIVND come from the germline V gene (reference sequence). The CDR3 has 17 amino acids. CDR3 amino acids: CASSRKTGTGSYNEQFF. CDR3 DNA sequence: TGTGCCAGTAGTAGGAAGACCGGGACAGGGTCCTACAATGAGCAGTTCTTC.

The rearrangement joins TRBV6-2 or TRBV6-3 to TRBJ2-1; 8 positions agree with TRBD2. Germline CDR1 reads MNHEY; CDR2 reads SVGEGT. The length of the CDR3 is 15 residues. J was trimmed by 10 bases and V by 2 bases; bases with no gene match: 10. For the CDR3, the DNA is TGTGCCAGCAGTTACATCGGGAGGGCCGCAGGGGAGCAGTTCTTC. Translated: CASSYIGRAAGEQFF.

The chain combines TRBV5-1 with TRBJ2-3; 8 nucleotides match TRBD1. With V trimmed by 6 bases and J by 5 bases, 8 bases remained unmatched. The CDR3 totals 14 residues. Germline values: CDR1 SGHRS, CDR2 YFSETQ. Written as DNA, the CDR3 is TGCGCCAGCACCCCGACAGGGGCGGTAGATACGCAGTATTTT. Residues: CASTPTGAVDTQYF.

This chain links TRBV7-9 with TRBJ1-4; weak D call: TRBD1 (6 bases). Trimming shortened V by 4 bases and J by 8 bases, and 20 bases separated the two germline ends. CDR3 length equals 16 residues. The germline gives CDR1 SEHNR, CDR2 FQNEAQ (reference sequence). The CDR3 bases are TGTGCCAGCAGCTCACCTCCAGGGGAAGCGTGGGAAAAACTGTTTTTT. It encodes CASSSPPGEAWEKLFF.

This clone turned up a few times. The genes are TRBV6-5 and TRBJ1-3; TRBD1 might be the D (5 bases). Looked up from germline, CDR1 is MNHEY and CDR2 is SVGAGI. This CDR3 is built from 13 residues. V was shortened by 4 bases and J by 2 bases, with 6 bases between the two germline ends. In DNA, the CDR3 is TGTGCCAGCAGTTCGGGGGCTGGAAACACCATATATTTT. The encoded protein is CASSSGAGNTIYF.

The V gene is TRBV4-3, the J gene TRBJ2-3; 10 nucleotides line up with TRBD2. The CDR3 length is 15 residues. Germline CDR1 and CDR2: LGHNA and YSLEER. J lost 5 bases, V lost 1 base, and 3 bases had no gene match. The CDR3 sequence is CASSQGAGGGDTQYF. The CDR3 DNA reads TGCGCCAGCAGCCAAGGAGCGGGAGGGGGAGATACGCAGTATTTT.

V usage is TRBV7-2 and J usage is TRBJ2-3; 7 bases are shared with TRBD1. The CDR3 length is 16 residues. J lost 0 bases, V lost 5 bases, and 8 bases had no gene match. Germline CDR1 SGHTA, CDR2 FQGNSA. CDR3 nucleotides: TGTGCCAGCAGCAAAAGGGGGCAGGGGAGCACAGATACGCAGTATTTT. Its protein is CASSKRGQGSTDTQYF.

The rearrangement joins TRBV3-1 (or the pseudogene TRBV3-2) to TRBJ1-1; D may be TRBD1 (6 bases). Germline V CDR1 and CDR2: LGHDT, YNNKEL (reference sequence). The V end was cut by 1 base, the J end by 11 bases, with 14 bases between. The CDR3 is 13 amino acids. CDR3 DNA sequence: TGTGCCAGCAGCCAAGCAACGGGGCAGGGGGCTTTCTTT. It specifies CASSQATGQGAFF.

This rearrangement joins TRBV28 to TRBJ1-1, with D perhaps matching TRBD1 (5 bases). V lost 2 bases to trimming and J lost 6 bases, with 10 bases between them. CDR3 length: 13 amino acids. The germline gives CDR1 MDHEN, CDR2 SYDVKM. The CDR3 is CASSLGGIAEAFF. The CDR3, as DNA: TGTGCCAGCAGTTTAGGGGGGATCGCTGAAGCTTTCTTT.

The chain uses TRBV10-3 and TRBJ1-5, with D possibly being TRBD1 (5 bases). There are 14 residues in the CDR3. The V gene's germline CDR1 is ENHRY and CDR2 SYGVKD. Trimming removed 10 bases from V and 0 bases from J, with 13 bases in between. CDR3: CATGPSNSNQPQHF. The CDR3 bases are TGTGCCACAGGGCCATCAAATAGCAATCAGCCCCAGCATTTT.